This T cell receptor beta chain was profiled in a study of blood T cell repertoires in COVID-19. Study in general: There were acute and convalescent COVID-19 samples, and they came from the United States, Italy and Spain. PBMCs, B-cell-depleted T cells, or T cells provided the cDNA or gDNA that made up the material.

In the study's own analysis: Nucleated cell counts were estimated from reference gene primer amplification. This table comes from immunoSEQ multiplex PCR, and its TCRdb copy is limited to in-frame clones, with some not included. The V and J calls and clone size come from that table; D and trimming were worked out from the DNA. The table has over 150,000 clones, around 90% seen once. While infection was still active, Seattle patients were enrolled and then followed longitudinally. This receptor was identified in a man in his fifties or sixties with COVID-19, enrolled during active disease. Input material: peripheral blood.

The CDR3 DNA sequence: TGTGCCAGCTTCAGGGGGGCCTACACTGAAGCTTTCTTT. It specifies CASFRGAYTEAFF. The chain joins TRBV6-5 to TRBJ1-1; TRBD1 agrees at 7 bases. This CDR3 is 13 amino acids long. Per the germline V gene, CDR1 is MNHEY and CDR2 is SVGAGI. Unmatched junction bases numbered 6, after V lost 8 bases and J lost 3 bases.